A selection of T cell receptor beta chains follows, all from one sample in a study of cytomegalovirus exposure and HLA in healthy donors. Repertoires were generated with immunoSEQ multiplex PCR, while TCRdb's copy carries only in-frame clones and drops some. The sample lists some 120,000 clones, over 65% occurring once. Sequenced input: PBMCs. These receptors were obtained from a man between 18 and 35 years old in good health and CMV-seropositive. The CDR3 runs from the conserved cysteine through the conserved F or W. Fields, in order: J gene, clone size, CDR3 length, V gene, CDR3 protein. Clone size is stated in some rows and not others, as once, few, many or a class when expanded.

>TRBJ2-5|once|16|TRBV5-1
CASSLGARGFGETQYF
>TRBJ2-7|.|13|TRBV9
CASSAPSAYEQYF
>TRBJ2-7|.|13|TRBV19
CASSIGLAYEQYF
>TRBJ1-6|.|14|TRBV7-3
CASSSGQGLSPLHF
>TRBJ2-7|.|14|TRBV5-1
CASSAKTGGYEQYF
>TRBJ1-2|.|14|TRBV6-5
CASNKRSGTYGYTF
>TRBJ1-5|.|15|TRBV4-1
CASSQGEGAVQPQHF
>TRBJ2-7|.|13|TRBV27
CASQGVIGGEQYF
>TRBJ1-1|few|14|TRBV7-9
CASSLGGWGTEAFF
>TRBJ2-6|few|15|TRBV6-1
CASSEQGSGANVLTF
>TRBJ2-7|.|15|TRBV18
CASSPGLAGVDEQYF
>TRBJ1-6|.|12|TRBV5-4
CASSPGTLPLHF
>TRBJ1-6|.|13|TRBV27
CASSLAGGSPLHF
>TRBJ1-6|.|16|TRBV10-3
CAISARGPSYNSPLHF
>TRBJ2-7|.|12|TRBV4-1
CASSLAGVEQYF
>TRBJ1-4|.|16|TRBV6-1
CASSEYPLGANEKLFF
>TRBJ1-1|.|16|TRBV5-8
CASSLGQGRRFTEAFF
>TRBJ1-2|.|15|TRBV5-1
CASSFTGQGTDGYTF
>TRBJ1-2|.|11|TRBV29-1
CSVAGNYGYTF
>TRBJ2-3|few|15|TRBV7-8
CASSLGEVSTDTQYF
>TRBJ2-7|.|15|TRBV9
CASSVGRGTSYEQYF
>TRBJ2-2|.|17|TRBV7-2
CASSSPRGGLNTGELFF